Presented here are 26 T cell receptor beta chains from one specimen sequenced in a study of tumour-infiltrating T cells in Burkitt lymphoma. Here immunoSEQ multiplex PCR was the method, and the copy in TCRdb shows in-frame clones only, minus some. The sample has some 15,000 clones; 30% are singletons. The specimen was tumor tissue. These receptors came from a human donor with diffuse large B-cell lymphoma.

The CDR3 sequence: CASSNQGPGGGTDTQYF. In nucleotides, the CDR3 is TGTGCCAGCAGCAACCAGGGACCCGGGGGCGGCACAGATACGCAGTATTTT. J is TRBJ2-3 and V is TRBV13; D may correspond to TRBD1 or TRBD2 (6 bases each). The CDR3 runs 17 residues. The V and J ends lost 5 bases and 1 base respectively, with 19 bases between them. Germline V CDR1 and CDR2: PRHDT, FYEKMQ (reference sequence).

The V gene is TRBV15, the J gene TRBJ1-5; 7 bases match TRBD1. The CDR3 extends over 15 amino acids. Germline loops: CDR1 LNHNV, CDR2 YYDKDF (reference sequence). V shed 4 bases, J shed 0 bases, and the junction held 3 bases outside the gene matches. The CDR3 region has the DNA TGTGCCACCAGCAAAGACAGGGTTAGCAATCAGCCCCAGCATTTT. Protein: CATSKDRVSNQPQHF.

J is TRBJ1-4 and V is TRBV9; D not resolved. The germline CDR1 and CDR2 sequences are SGDLS and YYNGEE. Trimming took off 4 bases at V and 5 bases at J, with 12 bases between the two ends. This CDR3 is built from 14 residues. CDR3 loop: CASSRTVLNEKLFF. DNA for the CDR3: TGTGCCAGCAGCAGAACGGTACTCAATGAAAAACTGTTTTTT. The entire variable domain, with the rest obtained from reference TRBV9 and TRBJ1-4, is as follows: DSGVTQTPKHLITATGQRVTLRCSPRSGDLSVYWYQQSLDQGLQFLIQYYNGEERAKGNILERFSAQQFPDLHSELNLSSLELGDSALYFCASSRTVLNEKLFFGSGTQLSVL.

This clone was picked up a small number of times. The chain links TRBV30 to TRBJ2-7, with 7 bases lining up with TRBD2. Per the germline V gene, CDR1 is GTSNPN and CDR2 is SVGIG (reference sequence). V was pared by 5 bases and J by 2 bases, with 6 bases of the junction left unmatched. The CDR3 is made up of 13 amino acids. The CDR3 region is CAWRGGSAYEQYF. DNA for the CDR3: TGTGCCTGGCGGGGCGGGAGTGCCTACGAGCAGTACTTC.

This clone was seen a few times. This chain joins TRBV7-9 and TRBJ2-5; 9 nucleotides line up with TRBD1. Germline-derived CDR1 and CDR2 are SEHNR and FQNEAQ (reference sequence). J gave up 5 bases and V 3 bases, and 4 bases lay outside the gene matches. The CDR3 has 14 residues. The DNA for the CDR3 is TGTGCCAGCAGCTTCGGGACAGGGAAGGAGACCCAGTACTTC. The encoded protein is CASSFGTGKETQYF.

The V gene is TRBV7-8, the J gene TRBJ2-2; 7 bases line up with TRBD1. Unmatched junction bases numbered 9, after V lost 7 bases and J lost 4 bases. Germline V lookup: CDR1 SGHVS, CDR2 FQNEAQ. The CDR3 is 15 residues long. CDR3 protein: CASTGGVGSTGELFF. CDR3 coding DNA: TGTGCCAGCACAGGGGGAGTCGGTTCCACCGGGGAGCTGTTTTTT.

The gene calls are TRBV9 and TRBJ2-3; D is possibly TRBD2 (6 bases). There are 16 residues in the CDR3. Germline assignment: CDR1 SGDLS and CDR2 YYNGEE. V was shortened by 0 bases and J by 0 bases, with 11 bases between the two germline ends. DNA for the CDR3: TGTGCCAGCAGCGTAGGAGTCGGGAGCAGCACAGATACGCAGTATTTT. Its protein product is CASSVGVGSSTDTQYF.

J is TRBJ1-2 and V is TRBV28; no clear D gene. Per germline, CDR1 MDHEN and CDR2 SYDVKM. The CDR3 loop spans 17 amino acids. V was clipped by 6 bases and J by 3 bases, with 23 bases between them. The CDR3 spells CASSPGPHIRWDYGYTF. CDR3 coding DNA: TGTGCCAGCAGCCCCGGTCCCCACATAAGGTGGGACTATGGCTACACCTTC.

The chain has TRBV6-5 and TRBJ1-2; no firm D call. This CDR3 spans 11 amino acids. V lost 5 bases and J 6 bases, leaving 7 bases between the germline ends. The V gene's germline CDR1 is MNHEY and CDR2 SVGAGI. CDR3 sequence: CASSGIDGYTF. The CDR3 DNA is TGTGCCAGCAGTGGGATCGATGGCTACACCTTC.

This clone came up a few times. The rearrangement joins TRBV29-1 to TRBJ2-5; D is uncertain. Germline CDR1 SQVTM, CDR2 ANQGSEA. This CDR3 contains 11 residues. Deletions cut 5 bases from V and 3 bases from J, with 7 bases between. CDR3 sequence (DNA): TGCAGCGTTCTTCTGGAAGAGACCCAGTACTTC. Protein sequence: CSVLLEETQYF. Using reference TRBV29-1 and TRBJ2-5 for the parts outside the CDR3, the full variable domain is SAVISQKPSRDICQRGTSLTIQCQVDSQVTMMFWYRQQPGQSLTLIATANQGSEATYESGFVIDKFPISRPNLTFSTLTVSNMSPEDSSIYLCSVLLEETQYFGPGTRLLVL.

The CDR3 here is CASSLRRGPYEQYF. CDR3 DNA: TGTGCCAGCAGTTTACGGCGGGGCCCCTACGAGCAGTACTTC. The chain carries TRBV27 and TRBJ2-7; D might be TRBD2 (6 bases). Germline V gene sequence: CDR1 MNHEY, CDR2 SMNVEV (reference sequence). The V and J ends lost 2 bases and 2 bases respectively, with 10 bases between them. The CDR3 extends over 14 amino acids.

This chain joins TRBV6-5 and TRBJ2-2; 8 bases are a match to TRBD1. Germline lookup yields CDR1 MNHEY and CDR2 SVGAGI. This CDR3 has 14 residues. The J segment lost 4 bases and the V segment lost 6 bases, leaving 4 bases of the junction unmatched. CDR3 nucleotide sequence: TGTGCCAGCAGCCCAGGGACAGGCACCGGGGAGCTGTTTTTT. As protein: CASSPGTGTGELFF.

This chain joins TRBV7-6 and TRBJ1-4; 9 positions agree with TRBD1. The CDR3 totals 15 residues. V dropped 5 bases and J dropped 4; count of bases not matched to a gene: 5. The V gene's germline CDR1 is SGHVS and CDR2 FNYEAQ. CDR3 sequence: CASSTPGQGNEKLFF. In DNA, the CDR3 is TGTGCCAGCAGCACGCCGGGACAGGGTAATGAAAAACTGTTTTTT.

This clone has a handful of counts. The chain uses TRBV9 and TRBJ2-2; D might be TRBD1 (6 bases). Germline values: CDR1 SGDLS, CDR2 YYNGEE. The CDR3 length is 17 residues. Trimming removed 4 bases from V and 0 bases from J, with 16 bases in between. The CDR3 DNA follows: TGTGCCAGCAGCCCAAGGCCCGGACAGACGAACACCGGGGAGCTGTTTTTT. Its protein product is CASSPRPGQTNTGELFF.

This clone is judged medium-sized. The V gene is TRBV6-5, the J gene TRBJ1-2, with D maybe TRBD1 (6 bases). The germline V gene has CDR1 MNHEY and CDR2 SVGAGI. Trimming removed 2 bases from V and 6 bases from J, with 7 bases in between. The length of the CDR3 is 12 residues. CDR3 DNA: TGTGCCAGCAGTTACCCAGGGGATGGCTACACCTTC. Translating gives CASSYPGDGYTF.

This clone was seen only a few times. Written as DNA, the CDR3 is TGTGCCAGCATTCCGGGACAGGGAGTGCGCACCTTC. It is translated as CASIPGQGVRTF. The genes are TRBV27 and TRBJ1-2; 9 bases agree with TRBD1. The trim removed 7 bases at V and 13 bases at J, leaving 10 bases unmatched. This CDR3 region has 12 residues. Germline-derived CDR1 and CDR2 are MNHEY and SMNVEV (reference sequence).

The chain couples TRBV6-6 to TRBJ2-5; D call uncertain. Trimming shortened V by 0 bases and J by 5 bases, and 4 bases separated the two germline ends. CDR3 size: 12 residues. Germline assignment: CDR1 MNHNY and CDR2 SVGAGI (reference sequence). This CDR3 is CASSYSEETQYF. The CDR3 DNA sequence: TGTGCCAGCAGTTACTCCGAGGAGACCCAGTACTTC.

This sequence joins TRBV29-1 and TRBJ1-1; possible D gene TRBD1, 5 bases. CDR3 length: 14 residues. Germline V lookup: CDR1 SQVTM, CDR2 ANQGSEA. The V end was cut by 7 bases, the J end by 4 bases, with 19 bases between. The CDR3 DNA reads as TGCAGCGCAAGCTCAAGGGGCGGAGGCACTGAAGCTTTCTTT. Translated, it gives CSASSRGGGTEAFF.

This clone has only a few counts. The genes are TRBV30 and TRBJ1-2, with TRBD1 matching over 7 bases. The CDR3 length is 11 residues. Trimming at V came to 6 bases and at J to 6 bases, leaving 4 bases not matched to a gene. Germline-derived CDR1 and CDR2 are GTSNPN and SVGIG (reference sequence). This CDR3 reads CACEGADGYTF. The CDR3 nucleotides read TGTGCCTGTGAGGGGGCTGATGGCTACACCTTC.

V usage is TRBV5-6 and J usage is TRBJ2-3, with 10 positions matching TRBD2. Trimming took 4 bases from V and 0 from J; bases not matched to a gene: 8. Germline V gene sequence: CDR1 SGHDT, CDR2 YYEEEE. The CDR3 contains 17 residues. This chain's CDR3 is CASSVKTSGLSTDTQYF. Here the CDR3 DNA reads TGTGCCAGCAGCGTAAAGACTAGCGGGCTTAGCACAGATACGCAGTATTTT.

This clone was counted only a few times. CDR3 loop: CASSLTLNTEAFF. CDR3 coding DNA: TGTGCCAGCAGCTTGACACTGAACACTGAAGCTTTCTTT. The rearrangement uses TRBV7-8 and TRBJ1-1; D unresolved. The CDR3 runs 13 residues. Germline CDR1 and CDR2: SGHVS and FQNEAQ. V shed 3 bases and J shed 0 bases, with 5 bases lying between them. The whole variable domain, filled in from reference TRBV7-8 and TRBJ1-1, reads GAGVSQSPRYKVAKRGQDVALRCDPISGHVSLFWYQQALGQGPEFLTYFQNEAQLDKSGLPSDRFFAERPEGSVSTLKIQRTQQEDSAVYLCASSLTLNTEAFFGQGTRLTVV.

By share, this clone ranks as medium-sized. This chain uses TRBV6-5 with TRBJ2-1; D unclear. Looked up from germline, CDR1 is MNHEY and CDR2 is SVGAGI. This CDR3 has 11 amino acids. V lost 9 bases and J 1 base, leaving 4 bases between the germline ends. For the CDR3, the DNA is TGTGCCAGTACATCCTACAATGAGCAGTTCTTC. This gives the protein CASTSYNEQFF.

The J gene is TRBJ1-4, the V gene TRBV10-2; 8 positions match TRBD1. This CDR3 spans 13 amino acids. V gave up 10 bases and J gave up 8 bases; unmatched junction bases: 9. Germline V gene lookup returns CDR1 WSHSY and CDR2 SAAADI. The DNA of the CDR3 is TGCGCCAACCAAGACAGGGGAGGAGAAAAACTGTTTTTT. Protein: CANQDRGGEKLFF.

By sample fraction, this clone is medium-sized. This chain uses TRBV30 with TRBJ2-6; D tentatively fits TRBD1 or TRBD2 (5 bases each). Germline V gene data show CDR1 as GTSNPN and CDR2 as SVGIG (reference sequence). This CDR3 is built from 14 residues. Between the trimmed V and J ends, which lost 2 bases and 2 bases, there was a span of 7 bases. The CDR3 loop is CAWSMGAGANVLTF. Written as DNA, the CDR3 is TGTGCCTGGAGTATGGGGGCTGGGGCCAACGTCCTGACTTTC.

This clone was seen only a few times. V and J are TRBV27 and TRBJ1-1; D not certain. V was shortened by 6 bases and J by 0 bases, with 8 bases between the two germline ends. Germline assignment: CDR1 MNHEY and CDR2 SMNVEV (reference sequence). This CDR3 has 13 residues. The DNA of the CDR3 is TGTGCCAGCAGGGGCAGGATGAACACTGAAGCTTTCTTT. Amino acid sequence: CASRGRMNTEAFF.

The chain carries TRBV9 and TRBJ1-2; 9 nucleotides match TRBD1. The CDR3 sequence is 16 residues long. Trimming at V came to 0 bases and at J to 3 bases, leaving 6 bases not matched to a gene. Germline loops: CDR1 SGDLS, CDR2 YYNGEE. CDR3 protein: CASSVDRTGVDYGYTF. In DNA form, the CDR3 reads TGTGCCAGCAGCGTAGATAGGACAGGGGTAGACTATGGCTACACCTTC.